The clone carrying this T cell receptor (beta chain) was counted a single time. In the study's own analysis: By means of reference gene primer amplification, nucleated cell counts were estimated. Generated by immunoSEQ multiplex PCR, the TCRdb table keeps only in-frame clones and is missing some. V, J and clone size reflect that table, while D and trimming were determined from the DNA. Counted here are 20,000 to 30,000 clones, roughly 79% occurring once; the ten biggest clones make up around 15%. The data originate from a study of blood T cell repertoires in COVID-19. Overall study context: The samples span acute and convalescent COVID-19 from the United States, Italy and Spain.

Germline CDR1 is SQVTM and CDR2 is ANQGSEA. V dropped 6 bases and J dropped 0 bases, with 18 bases sitting between them. This CDR3 has 16 residues. The chain has TRBV29-1 and TRBJ2-1; D is perhaps TRBD2 (6 bases). The material sequenced was peripheral blood. The origin of this receptor is a man at least 80 years old with active or convalescent COVID-19. The DNA for the CDR3 is TGCAGCGTACCCCGGCCCGGGGGACGCTCCTACAATGAGCAGTTCTTC. It is translated as CSVPRPGGRSYNEQFF.